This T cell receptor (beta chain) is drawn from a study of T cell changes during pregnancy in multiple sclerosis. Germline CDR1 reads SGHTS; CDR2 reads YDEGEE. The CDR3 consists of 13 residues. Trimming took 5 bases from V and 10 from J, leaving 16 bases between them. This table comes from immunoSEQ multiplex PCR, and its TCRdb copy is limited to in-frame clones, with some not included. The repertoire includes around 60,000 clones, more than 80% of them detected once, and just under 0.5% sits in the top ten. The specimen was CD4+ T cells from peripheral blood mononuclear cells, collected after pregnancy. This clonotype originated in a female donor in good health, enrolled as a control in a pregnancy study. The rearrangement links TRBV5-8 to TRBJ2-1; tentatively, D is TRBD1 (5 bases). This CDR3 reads CASRIRGLEEQFF. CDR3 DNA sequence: TGTGCCAGCAGAATAAGGGGCCTCGAGGAGCAGTTCTTC.